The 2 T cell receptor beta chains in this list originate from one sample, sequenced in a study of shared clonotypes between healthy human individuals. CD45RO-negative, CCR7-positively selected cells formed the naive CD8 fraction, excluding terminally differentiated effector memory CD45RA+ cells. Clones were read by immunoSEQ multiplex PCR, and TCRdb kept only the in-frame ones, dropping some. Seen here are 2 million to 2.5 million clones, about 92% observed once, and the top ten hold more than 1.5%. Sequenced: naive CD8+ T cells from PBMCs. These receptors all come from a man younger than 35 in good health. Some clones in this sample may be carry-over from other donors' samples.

The CDR3 protein is CATSSRSGRESHEQFF. The CDR3 region has the DNA TGTGCCACCAGCAGCAGAAGCGGGAGGGAGTCGCATGAGCAGTTCTTC. This chain links TRBV15 with TRBJ2-1, with 10 positions matching TRBD2. This CDR3 region has 16 residues. Germline CDR1 is LNHNV and CDR2 is YYDKDF (reference sequence). Unmatched junction bases numbered 10, after V lost 3 bases and J lost 8 bases.

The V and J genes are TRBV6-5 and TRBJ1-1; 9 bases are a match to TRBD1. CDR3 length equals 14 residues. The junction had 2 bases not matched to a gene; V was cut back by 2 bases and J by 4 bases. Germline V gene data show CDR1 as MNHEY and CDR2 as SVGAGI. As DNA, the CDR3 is TGTGCCAGCAGTTACGGGACAGGGTTCACTGAAGCTTTCTTT. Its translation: CASSYGTGFTEAFF.